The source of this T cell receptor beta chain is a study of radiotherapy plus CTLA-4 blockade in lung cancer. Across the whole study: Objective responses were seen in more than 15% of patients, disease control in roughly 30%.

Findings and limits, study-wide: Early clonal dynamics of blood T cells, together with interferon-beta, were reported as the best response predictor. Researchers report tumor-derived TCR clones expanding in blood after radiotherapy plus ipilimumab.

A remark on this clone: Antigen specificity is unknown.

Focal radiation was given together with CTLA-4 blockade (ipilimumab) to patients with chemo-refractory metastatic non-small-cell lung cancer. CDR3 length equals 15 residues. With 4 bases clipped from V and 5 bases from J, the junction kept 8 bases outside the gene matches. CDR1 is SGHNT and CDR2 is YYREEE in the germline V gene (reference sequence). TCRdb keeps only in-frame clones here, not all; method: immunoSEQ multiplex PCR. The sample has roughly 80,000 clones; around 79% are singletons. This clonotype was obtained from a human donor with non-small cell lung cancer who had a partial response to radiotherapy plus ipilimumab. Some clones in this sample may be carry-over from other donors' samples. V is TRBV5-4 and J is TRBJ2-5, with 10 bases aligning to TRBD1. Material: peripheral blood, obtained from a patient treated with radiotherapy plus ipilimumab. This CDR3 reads CASSSTGTGEETQYF. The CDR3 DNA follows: TGTGCCAGCAGCAGTACCGGGACAGGGGAGGAGACCCAGTACTTC.